This T cell receptor (beta chain) was profiled in a study of lymphopenia after photon versus proton radiotherapy (dated by TCRdb to the late 2010s). Some background on the complete study: In patients with gastrointestinal tumors who developed high-grade lymphopenia, the study compared the immunological effects of photon radiation therapy with those of proton radiation therapy. The cohort included approximately 22 patients with gastrointestinal tumors who developed lymphopenia after receiving either photon or proton therapy. The study was designed to characterize how the impact on the immune system differs between the two radiation modalities. Broad study findings and their caveats: After the lymphocyte count nadir, photon-treated repertoires showed oligoclonal expansion, especially of CD8+ Temra cells, which drove the drop in diversity. Across the cohort, among patients who died, a greater drop in TCR diversity after the nadir was inversely correlated with overall survival time. Proton-treated patients stayed relatively stable during treatment, while photon-treated patients lost naive T cells and TCR diversity and gained effector/memory populations. The authors looked at the survival association only in patients who died, and they framed better survival with proton therapy as a possibility rather than a demonstrated result.

Preparation of the library involved the immunoSEQ multiplex PCR assay. Deep sequencing of rearranged TCR beta loci, alongside multiparametric flow cytometry, was used to profile T cell repertoires. As stored in TCRdb, this immuneACCESS dataset retains in-frame rearrangements with V and J assigned. A fraction of the clones does not appear; measured against another copy, unresolved V genes explain less than half of the discrepancy, and the remainder lacks a known reason. The sample includes 150,000 to 200,000 clones, with approximately 86% observed a single time. Around 4.5% of the sample is taken by the ten largest. Notes on this clone: It has no known antigen specificity. Per-base qualities were not stored, and no clone one base away is much larger.

From a lookup of the germline V gene, CDR1 and CDR2 are SNHLY and FYNNEI. Spanning cysteine to phenylalanine, the CDR3 consists of 14 amino acids. The sequence is cut down to CDR3 DNA, 42 bases in frame from base 1. V lost 6 bases and J lost 7 bases, and the count of bases not matched to a germline gene is 4. The specimen comprised peripheral blood, sampled from a patient treated with photon-based radiotherapy. The chain is encoded by TRBV2 joined to TRBJ1-4, with 11 middle bases fitting TRBD1. This TCR derives from a man aged 50-60 years with gastric cancer. The nucleotide sequence is given as TGTGCCAGCAGAGGGACAGGGGGATTTGAAAAACTGTTTTTT. Its translation reads: CASRGTGGFEKLFF.